The present entry profiles one TCR beta chain with its context. What it binds is not known. The sample belongs to a study of T cells in narcolepsy. Study details: Donors had narcolepsy type 1 or type 2, or were healthy controls.

The method was immunoSEQ multiplex PCR; TCRdb's version includes in-frame clones alone and lacks a portion of them. The table records about 24,000 clones, 60% to 75% of them present only once. Overall study results and limits: No autoreactive T cell clone sequences appeared in some memory CD4+ repertoires. Autoreactive clonotypes reportedly recurred in blood of same and different patients, not controls.

From germline, CDR1 is MNHEY and CDR2 SMNVEV (reference sequence). With 4 bases clipped from V and 1 base from J, the junction kept 6 bases outside the gene matches. The CDR3 spans 15 residues. The specimen was memory (CD45RA-) CD4+ T cells from blood. This TCR was sampled from a human donor in good health. The chain is built from TRBV27 and TRBJ2-5; 7 nucleotides align to TRBD2. The CDR3 bases are TGTGCCAGCAGTTCCGGACTAGTAGGCCAAGAGACCCAGTACTTC. This translates into CASSSGLVGQETQYF.